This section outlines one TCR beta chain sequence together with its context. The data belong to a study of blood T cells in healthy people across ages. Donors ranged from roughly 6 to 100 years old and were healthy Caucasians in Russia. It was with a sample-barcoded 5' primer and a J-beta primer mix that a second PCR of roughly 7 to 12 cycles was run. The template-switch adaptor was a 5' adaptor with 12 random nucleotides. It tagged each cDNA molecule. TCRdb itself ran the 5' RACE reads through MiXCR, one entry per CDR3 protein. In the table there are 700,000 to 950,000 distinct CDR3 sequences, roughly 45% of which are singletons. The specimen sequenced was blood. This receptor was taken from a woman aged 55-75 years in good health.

The CDR3 DNA follows: TGTGCCAGCAGCTTAGCCCTCCTTGGGGCCTCTGGGGCCAACGTCCTGACTTTC. Its translation: CASSLALLGASGANVLTF. The chain combines TRBV11-2 with TRBJ2-6; a possible D gene is TRBD1 (5 bases). Trimming shortened V by 1 base and J by 0 bases, and 13 bases separated the two germline ends. Per germline, CDR1 SGHAT and CDR2 FQNNGV. CDR3 length: 18 amino acids.